This T cell receptor beta chain was documented in a study of cytomegalovirus exposure and HLA in healthy donors. General study results and limits: With DRB1 most and HLA-C fewest, TCR association rates differed between HLA loci in a later analysis.

The primer mix had 60 Vbeta and 13 Jbeta primers. Assay: immunoSEQ multiplex PCR; the TCRdb copy retains only in-frame clones and omits some. The data contain 100,000 to 150,000 clones, under 85% of them singletons. J was trimmed by 5 bases and V by 3 bases; bases with no gene match: 3. The CDR3 sequence is 13 residues long. Germline-derived CDR1 and CDR2 are SGHDN and FVKESK. A note on this clone: Its antigen is as yet unknown.

This clonotype was sampled from a woman aged 40 to 50 in good health and CMV-seropositive. Material: PBMCs. The V call is TRBV14, the J call TRBJ1-1, with TRBD1 matching 7 bases. DNA of the CDR3: TGTGCCAGCAGCCAGACACAGGGGACTGAAGCTTTCTTT. Protein product: CASSQTQGTEAFF. Looking up the rest from reference TRBV14 and TRBJ1-1 gives the full variable domain: EAGVTQFPSHSVIEKGQTVTLRCDPISGHDNLYWYRRVMGKEIKFLLHFVKESKQDESGMPNNRFLAERTGGTYSTLKVQPAELEDSGVYFCASSQTQGTEAFFGQGTRLTVV.